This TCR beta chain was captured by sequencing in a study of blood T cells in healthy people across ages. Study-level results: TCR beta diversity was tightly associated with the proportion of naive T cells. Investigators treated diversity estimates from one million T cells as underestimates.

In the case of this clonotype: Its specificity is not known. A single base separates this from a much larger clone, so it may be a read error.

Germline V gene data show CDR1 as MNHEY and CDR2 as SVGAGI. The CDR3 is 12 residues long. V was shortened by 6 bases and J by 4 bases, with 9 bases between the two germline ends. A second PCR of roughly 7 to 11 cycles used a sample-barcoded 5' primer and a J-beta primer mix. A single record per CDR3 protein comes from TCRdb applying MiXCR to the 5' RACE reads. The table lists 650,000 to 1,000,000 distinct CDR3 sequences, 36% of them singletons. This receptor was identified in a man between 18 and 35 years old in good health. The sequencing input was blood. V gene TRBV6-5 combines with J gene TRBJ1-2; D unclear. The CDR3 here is CASSPNGYGYTF. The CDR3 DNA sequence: TGTGCCAGCAGCCCCAACGGCTATGGCTACACCTTC.